A selection of T cell receptor beta chains follows, all from one sample in a study of blood T cell repertoires in COVID-19. Repertoires were generated with immunoSEQ multiplex PCR, while TCRdb's copy carries only in-frame clones and drops some. The table shows about 98,000 clones, with over 70% occurring only once. The specimen sequenced was peripheral blood. Receptor source: a woman of 80 years or more with acute or convalescent COVID-19. Both conserved end residues are part of each CDR3. Each record gives: J gene, clone size, D gene, V gene, CDR3 DNA, CDR3 protein. The D gene is left open where the match is weak. Clone size is not always given. Where it is, it says once, few, many or a class for expanded clones.

j_gene: TRBJ2-5; abundance: .; d_gene: TRBD1; v_gene: TRBV19; CDR3nt: TGTGCCAGTAGGGACAGGGGAAGGTTGGAGACCCAGTACTTC; CDR3aa: CASRDRGRLETQYF
j_gene: TRBJ2-2; abundance: .; d_gene: .; v_gene: TRBV4-1; CDR3nt: TGCGCCAGCAGCCAAGAGACAATGACCGGGGAGCTGTTTTTT; CDR3aa: CASSQETMTGELFF
j_gene: TRBJ1-2; abundance: .; d_gene: TRBD1; v_gene: TRBV30; CDR3nt: TGTGCCTTCAGCCACAGGGGTAGTGGCTACACCTTC; CDR3aa: CAFSHRGSGYTF
j_gene: TRBJ2-5; abundance: .; d_gene: .; v_gene: TRBV5-1; CDR3nt: TGCGCCAGCAGCCCGACAGTCGCCGAGACCCAGTACTTC; CDR3aa: CASSPTVAETQYF
j_gene: TRBJ1-1; abundance: .; d_gene: .; v_gene: TRBV30; CDR3nt: TGTGCCTGCACAGACTCGGGGGGGACTGAAGCTTTCTTT; CDR3aa: CACTDSGGTEAFF
j_gene: TRBJ1-2; abundance: .; d_gene: .; v_gene: TRBV29-1; CDR3nt: TGCAGCGTTGAAGCGTCGGCTCAGGGAAGATATGGCTACACCTTC; CDR3aa: CSVEASAQGRYGYTF
j_gene: TRBJ2-2; abundance: .; d_gene: TRBD2; v_gene: TRBV24-1; CDR3nt: TGTGCCACCAGTGACCCCACTAGCGGGGTCACCGGGGAGCTGTTTTTT; CDR3aa: CATSDPTSGVTGELFF
j_gene: TRBJ1-6; abundance: .; d_gene: .; v_gene: TRBV10-3; CDR3nt: TGTGCCATCAGTATGACGATACAGGCTGGGAATTCACCCCTCCACTTT; CDR3aa: CAISMTIQAGNSPLHF
j_gene: TRBJ1-2; abundance: .; d_gene: .; v_gene: TRBV2; CDR3nt: TGTGCCAGCAGCGGACTAAAGAGCGGAGGCTACACCTTC; CDR3aa: CASSGLKSGGYTF
j_gene: TRBJ1-1; abundance: .; d_gene: .; v_gene: TRBV2; CDR3nt: TGTGCCAGCAGTTTAAGCTGGTCTCACACTGAAGCTTTCTTT; CDR3aa: CASSLSWSHTEAFF
j_gene: TRBJ2-5; abundance: .; d_gene: .; v_gene: TRBV24-1; CDR3nt: TGTGCCACCAGTGATTTAGGAGGACAAGAGACCCAGTACTTC; CDR3aa: CATSDLGGQETQYF
j_gene: TRBJ1-6; abundance: .; d_gene: .; v_gene: TRBV27; CDR3nt: TGTGCCAGCAGTTTAGAAGGCGGAGATTCACCCCTCCACTTT; CDR3aa: CASSLEGGDSPLHF
j_gene: TRBJ1-6; abundance: .; d_gene: .; v_gene: TRBV5-1; CDR3nt: TGCGCCAGCAGCTTGGAAGGACTACCTTCACCCCTCCACTTT; CDR3aa: CASSLEGLPSPLHF
j_gene: TRBJ2-5; abundance: .; d_gene: TRBD2; v_gene: TRBV5-4; CDR3nt: TGTGCCAGCAGCTTGCCGCGGGGGGGCCGGGAGACCCAGTACTTC; CDR3aa: CASSLPRGGRETQYF
j_gene: TRBJ1-6; abundance: .; d_gene: .; v_gene: TRBV9; CDR3nt: TGTGCCAGCAGCGTAGGTACAGCCGATAATTCACCCCTCCACTTT; CDR3aa: CASSVGTADNSPLHF
j_gene: TRBJ1-1; abundance: .; d_gene: TRBD1; v_gene: TRBV7-9; CDR3nt: TGTGCCAGCCTGGGGGTAGGGGGCGCGAATACTGAAGCTTTCTTT; CDR3aa: CASLGVGGANTEAFF
j_gene: TRBJ2-2; abundance: .; d_gene: .; v_gene: TRBV3-1/TRBV3-2; CDR3nt: TGTGCCAGCACCCCTGGGCCTTCCCGCGGGGAGCTGTTTTTT; CDR3aa: CASTPGPSRGELFF
j_gene: TRBJ2-3; abundance: .; d_gene: TRBD2; v_gene: TRBV2; CDR3nt: TGTGCCAGCAGTGTTGGGCTAGCGGCAGATACGCAGTATTTT; CDR3aa: CASSVGLAADTQYF
j_gene: TRBJ2-3; abundance: once; d_gene: TRBD2; v_gene: TRBV6-5; CDR3nt: TGTGCCAGTTGGACTAGCGGGGGCCCCACAGATACGCAGTATTTT; CDR3aa: CASWTSGGPTDTQYF
j_gene: TRBJ2-5; abundance: .; d_gene: TRBD1; v_gene: TRBV19; CDR3nt: TGTGCCAGTAGCAACAGGGGTTTTCAAGAGACCCAGTACTTC; CDR3aa: CASSNRGFQETQYF
j_gene: TRBJ1-5; abundance: .; d_gene: .; v_gene: TRBV6-6; CDR3nt: TGTGCCAGCGGGCCTAGCAATCAGCCCCAGCATTTT; CDR3aa: CASGPSNQPQHF
j_gene: TRBJ2-5; abundance: .; d_gene: .; v_gene: TRBV5-4; CDR3nt: TGTGCCAGCAGCTTCCGGGGGCAAGAGACCCAGTACTTC; CDR3aa: CASSFRGQETQYF
j_gene: TRBJ1-4; abundance: .; d_gene: .; v_gene: TRBV28; CDR3nt: TGTGCCAGCAGTTTATTAAGCGGTGGACAGTTTAATGAAAAACTGTTTTTT; CDR3aa: CASSLLSGGQFNEKLFF
j_gene: TRBJ2-2; abundance: .; d_gene: .; v_gene: TRBV29-1; CDR3nt: TGCAGCGTTGACGCCAGGAACACCGGGGAGCTGTTTTTT; CDR3aa: CSVDARNTGELFF
j_gene: TRBJ1-6; abundance: few; d_gene: TRBD1; v_gene: TRBV18; CDR3nt: TGTGCCAGCTCACCGAACGCGGACAGGGGGAGGTCACCCCTCCACTTT; CDR3aa: CASSPNADRGRSPLHF
j_gene: TRBJ2-3; abundance: .; d_gene: .; v_gene: TRBV5-1; CDR3nt: TGCGCCAGCAGGGCGGTAGGTACTAGCCGGGAAGATACGCAGTATTTT; CDR3aa: CASRAVGTSREDTQYF
j_gene: TRBJ2-7; abundance: .; d_gene: TRBD1; v_gene: TRBV7-2; CDR3nt: TGTGCCAGCAGCGCGTCCGGGACAGTCTCCTACGAGCAGTACTTC; CDR3aa: CASSASGTVSYEQYF
j_gene: TRBJ1-6; abundance: .; d_gene: .; v_gene: TRBV6-6; CDR3nt: TGTGCCACCAAGAGGACTGTAACTCAGTATAATTCACCCCTCCACTTT; CDR3aa: CATKRTVTQYNSPLHF
j_gene: TRBJ2-1; abundance: .; d_gene: TRBD2; v_gene: TRBV28; CDR3nt: TGTGCCAGCAGCAAGGGACTAGCCTCTAATGAGCAGTTCTTC; CDR3aa: CASSKGLASNEQFF
j_gene: TRBJ2-6; abundance: .; d_gene: TRBD1; v_gene: TRBV6-5; CDR3nt: TGTGCCAGCCAGGGGGTATCTGGGGCCAACGTCCTGACTTTC; CDR3aa: CASQGVSGANVLTF
j_gene: TRBJ1-2; abundance: .; d_gene: TRBD1; v_gene: TRBV3-1/TRBV3-2; CDR3nt: TGTGCCAGCAGGAAGGGGACAGGGGGCGACTATGGCTACACCTTC; CDR3aa: CASRKGTGGDYGYTF
j_gene: TRBJ2-7; abundance: .; d_gene: .; v_gene: TRBV4-2; CDR3nt: TGTGCCAGCAGCCAAGAGGGGTCGGGGGTCTTCTACGAGCAGTACTTC; CDR3aa: CASSQEGSGVFYEQYF
j_gene: TRBJ2-7; abundance: .; d_gene: .; v_gene: TRBV5-1; CDR3nt: TGCGCCAGCAGCTCGGACAGCTACGAGCAGTACTTC; CDR3aa: CASSSDSYEQYF
j_gene: TRBJ2-5; abundance: .; d_gene: TRBD2; v_gene: TRBV2; CDR3nt: TGTGCCAGCAGTGATCAGAGACTAGCAGGGGAGACCCAGTACTTC; CDR3aa: CASSDQRLAGETQYF
j_gene: TRBJ2-7; abundance: .; d_gene: TRBD1; v_gene: TRBV18; CDR3nt: TGTGCCAGCTCAAAGGGACAGGCCGAGCAGTACTTC; CDR3aa: CASSKGQAEQYF
j_gene: TRBJ1-2; abundance: .; d_gene: .; v_gene: TRBV3-1/TRBV3-2; CDR3nt: TGTGCCAGCAGCCAAGAGGGGGGGGGCAACTATGGCTACACCTTC; CDR3aa: CASSQEGGGNYGYTF
j_gene: TRBJ2-5; abundance: .; d_gene: TRBD1; v_gene: TRBV6-5; CDR3nt: TGTGCCAGCGGCCGGGACAGGGGGGAGACCCAGTACTTC; CDR3aa: CASGRDRGETQYF
j_gene: TRBJ1-6; abundance: few; d_gene: .; v_gene: TRBV25-1; CDR3nt: TGTGCCAGCAGTGAACCCCTTTCACCCCTCCACTTT; CDR3aa: CASSEPLSPLHF
j_gene: TRBJ1-1; abundance: once; d_gene: .; v_gene: TRBV5-6; CDR3nt: TGTGCCAGCAGCTTGGCCCAGAAGAACACTGAAGCTTTCTTT; CDR3aa: CASSLAQKNTEAFF
j_gene: TRBJ2-1; abundance: .; d_gene: TRBD2; v_gene: TRBV7-9; CDR3nt: TGTGCCAGCAGTCCTAGCGGGGGCTCCTACAATGAGCAGTTCTTC; CDR3aa: CASSPSGGSYNEQFF
j_gene: TRBJ2-3; abundance: .; d_gene: .; v_gene: TRBV19; CDR3nt: TGTGCCAGTAGTATTTTAGGTAGAGGGGATACGCAGTATTTT; CDR3aa: CASSILGRGDTQYF
j_gene: TRBJ1-3; abundance: .; d_gene: TRBD1; v_gene: TRBV5-1; CDR3nt: TGCGCCAGCAGCGGGACAGGGCTCTCTGGAAACACCATATATTTT; CDR3aa: CASSGTGLSGNTIYF
j_gene: TRBJ2-3; abundance: few; d_gene: TRBD1; v_gene: TRBV3-1/TRBV3-2; CDR3nt: TGTGCCAGCAGCCCCTGGACAGGACCCACAGATACGCAGTATTTT; CDR3aa: CASSPWTGPTDTQYF
j_gene: TRBJ1-1; abundance: .; d_gene: .; v_gene: TRBV6-6; CDR3nt: TGTGCCAGCAGCTCCTTCCACAGGGCGGCTGAAGCTTTCTTT; CDR3aa: CASSSFHRAAEAFF
j_gene: TRBJ1-2; abundance: .; d_gene: .; v_gene: TRBV7-9; CDR3nt: TGTGCCAGCAGCCTTCTGGGGGGAGCTAACTATGGCTACACCTTC; CDR3aa: CASSLLGGANYGYTF
j_gene: TRBJ1-2; abundance: once; d_gene: .; v_gene: TRBV25-1; CDR3nt: TGTGCCAGCAGGGAGGGGCGCAAGGATGGCTACACCTTC; CDR3aa: CASREGRKDGYTF
j_gene: TRBJ2-5; abundance: .; d_gene: .; v_gene: TRBV7-8; CDR3nt: TGTGCCAGCAGCTTAGGCATGGCCCGAGAGACCCAGTACTTC; CDR3aa: CASSLGMARETQYF